The 30 T cell receptor beta chains reported below all come from one sample, sequenced in a study of early T cells in non-severe SARS-CoV-2 infection. MiXCR, run by TCRdb on the 5' RACE reads, gives a single entry per CDR3 protein. The sample records 25,000 to 40,000 distinct CDR3 sequences, about 4.7% being singletons. Sequencing input: whole blood. The receptors shown here come from an adult who was a healthcare worker with PCR-confirmed SARS-CoV-2 infection or an uninfected control (not recorded which).

The table lists this clonotype with many counts. The V and J genes are TRBV28 and TRBJ2-1, with D tentatively TRBD1 or TRBD2 (5 bases each). The CDR3 consists of 9 residues. Between the trimmed V and J ends, which lost 10 bases and 14 bases, there was a span of 12 bases. Germline V CDR1 and CDR2: MDHEN, SYDVKM. The CDR3 coding sequence is TGTGCCATCAGGGACGGTGAGTTCTTC. Protein product: CAIRDGEFF. The full variable domain, completed using reference TRBV28 and TRBJ2-1, is DVKVTQSSRYLVKRTGEKVFLECVQDMDHENMFWYRQDPGLGLRLIYFSYDVKMKEKGDIPEGYSVSREKKERFSLILESASTNQTSMYLCAIRDGEFFGPGTRLTVL.

This clonotype occurred many times. The CDR3 region is CASSSSGYDEQYF. DNA for the CDR3: TGTGCCAGCAGCAGTTCAGGGTACGACGAGCAGTACTTC. The chain combines TRBV11-3 with TRBJ2-7, with D perhaps matching TRBD1 (5 bases). In germline, CDR1 is SGHNT, CDR2 YENEEA. V lost 5 bases, J lost 5 bases, and 13 bases lay in between. The CDR3 is made up of 13 amino acids.

This chain links TRBV29-1 with TRBJ2-3; D ambiguous. Trimming left V 2 bases short and J 2 bases short, with 8 bases between. The CDR3 has 13 amino acids. Per germline, CDR1 SQVTM and CDR2 ANQGSEA. The CDR3 here is CSVEWGSTDTQYF. The CDR3 DNA follows: TGCAGCGTTGAATGGGGATCCACAGATACGCAGTATTTT.

This clonotype turned up a few times. This chain joins TRBV28 and TRBJ1-2; tentative D call: TRBD1 (5 bases). V was pared by 6 bases and J by 4 bases, with 15 bases between. CDR1 MDHEN and CDR2 SYDVKM come from the germline V gene. The CDR3 contains 14 residues. The CDR3 region has the DNA TGTGCCAGCAGCCAGAGCACAGGCGGCTATGGCTACACCTTC. Protein product: CASSQSTGGYGYTF.

This clonotype occurred many times. The chain joins TRBV20-1 to TRBJ1-1, with D maybe TRBD1 (6 bases). Between the trimmed V and J ends, which lost 7 bases and 0 bases, there was a span of 18 bases. CDR3 length: 15 residues. Looked up from germline, CDR1 is DFQATT and CDR2 is SNEGSKA (reference sequence). The CDR3 region has the DNA TGCAGTGTCAGGACAGTTGCCCTTATGAACACTGAAGCTTTCTTT. Translated, it gives CSVRTVALMNTEAFF.

This clonotype was detected ten times or more. The chain combines TRBV12-3 or TRBV12-4 with TRBJ2-5, with D possibly being TRBD2 (5 bases). V was pared by 3 bases and J by 4 bases, with 9 bases between. CDR3 length: 13 residues. The CDR3 bases are TGTGCCAGCAGTTTGTTCCGGGGAGAGACCCAGTACTTC. It yields the protein CASSLFRGETQYF.

In its sample, this clonotype was seen many times. This chain uses TRBV18 with TRBJ2-7; 9 bases are a match to TRBD1. The CDR3 has 13 residues. V trimming: 6 bases; J trimming: 5 bases; junction bases outside the gene matches: 5. The V gene's germline CDR1 is KGHSH and CDR2 LQKENI. Here the CDR3 DNA reads TGTGCCAGCTCTCGGGACAGGGACGACGAGCAGTACTTC. Its translation: CASSRDRDDEQYF.

The chain joins TRBV3-1 to TRBJ1-4, with 9 nucleotides matching TRBD1. V lost 3 bases and J lost 5; bases outside the gene matches: 13. CDR1 and CDR2 from the germline V gene are LGHDT and YNNKEL (reference sequence). The CDR3 is 18 residues long. CDR3 sequence: CASSQGTGGLNLNEKLFF. The DNA of the CDR3 is TGTGCCAGCAGCCAGGGAACAGGGGGCCTCAACCTAAATGAAAAACTGTTTTTT.

This clonotype was seen ten or more times. V gene TRBV29-1 combines with J gene TRBJ2-2; maybe TRBD2 (6 bases). Trimming cost V 4 bases and J 1 base, with 7 bases left between them. Germline assignment: CDR1 SQVTM and CDR2 ANQGSEA. The CDR3 has 13 residues. CDR3 residues: CSVGRENTGELFF. The CDR3 region has the DNA TGCAGCGTTGGGAGGGAGAACACCGGGGAGCTGTTTTTT.

By share, this clonotype counts as medium-sized. The chain uses TRBV20-1 and TRBJ1-2; a possible D gene is TRBD1 (6 bases). CDR1 and CDR2 (germline): DFQATT, SNEGSKA (reference sequence). The V end was cut by 6 bases, the J end by 2 bases, with 13 bases between. The CDR3 extends over 13 amino acids. The CDR3 protein is CSAQVQGNYGYTF. The CDR3 nucleotides read TGCAGTGCCCAAGTACAGGGCAACTATGGCTACACCTTC.

This clonotype was seen at least ten times. The chain links TRBV24-1 to TRBJ2-6; no clear D. V dropped 3 bases and J dropped 0 bases, with 14 bases sitting between them. This CDR3 is built from 18 residues. Germline-derived CDR1 and CDR2 are KGHDR and SFDVKD. CDR3 protein: CATSDGNGFLSGANVLTF. The CDR3 bases are TGTGCCACCAGTGATGGGAACGGATTCCTCTCTGGGGCCAACGTCCTGACTTTC.

The table lists this clonotype with many counts. The V gene is TRBV28, the J gene TRBJ2-3; 7 bases line up with TRBD2. V dropped 6 bases and J dropped 1; count of bases not matched to a gene: 7. CDR1 and CDR2 (germline): MDHEN, SYDVKM. The length of the CDR3 is 15 residues. CDR3 loop: CASSAASGGTDTQYF. CDR3 nucleotides: TGTGCCAGCAGCGCGGCGAGCGGGGGCACAGATACGCAGTATTTT.

This clonotype was found many times. V gene TRBV12-3 or TRBV12-4 combines with J gene TRBJ2-7; TRBD1 might be the D (5 bases). The CDR3 contains 12 residues. V was cut by 6 bases and J by 3 bases, with 9 bases left in between. CDR3 sequence reads: CASSTTDYEQYF. The CDR3 DNA sequence: TGTGCCAGCAGCACGACAGACTACGAGCAGTACTTC.

This clonotype was counted many times. J is TRBJ1-2 and V is TRBV28, with D tentatively TRBD1 (6 bases). The CDR3 is 14 amino acids. CDR1 MDHEN and CDR2 SYDVKM come from the germline V gene. V was clipped by 5 bases and J by 6 bases, with 16 bases between them. This chain's CDR3 is CASSASGTFHGYTF. CDR3 DNA: TGTGCCAGCAGTGCATCCGGGACATTCCATGGCTACACCTTC.

J is TRBJ1-1 and V is TRBV7-2; possible D gene TRBD1, 6 bases. Germline lookup yields CDR1 SGHTA and CDR2 FQGNSA. V lost 0 bases, J lost 5 bases, and 10 bases lay in between. CDR3 length equals 14 residues. The chain's CDR3 is CASSLALQGTEAFF. Here the CDR3 DNA reads TGTGCCAGCAGCTTAGCGCTCCAGGGGACTGAAGCTTTCTTT.

This clonotype was picked up many times. J is TRBJ1-4 and V is TRBV2, with 9 bases aligning to TRBD1. Trimming at V came to 11 bases and at J to 7 bases, leaving 8 bases not matched to a gene. In germline, CDR1 is SNHLY, CDR2 FYNNEI. CDR3 length equals 13 residues. The CDR3 region has the DNA TGTGCCGTCCAGAGGGACAGGGCTGAAAAACTGTTTTTT. It yields the protein CAVQRDRAEKLFF.

This clonotype was seen at least ten times. This chain uses TRBV5-1 with TRBJ1-1, with a weak D call TRBD1 (5 bases). Trimming took off 4 bases at V and 4 bases at J, with 14 bases between the two ends. This CDR3 has 14 residues. The V gene's germline CDR1 is SGHRS and CDR2 YFSETQ. The CDR3, as DNA: TGCGCCAGCAGCCGCCTCAGGGATCGCACTGAAGCTTTCTTT. As protein: CASSRLRDRTEAFF.

There are many counts of this clonotype. CDR3 bases: TGTGCCAGCAGTGAAGGGACAGGGGGCGCAGATACGCAGTATTTT. Translated, it gives CASSEGTGGADTQYF. The J gene is TRBJ2-3, the V gene TRBV6-1; 11 bases line up with TRBD1. Trimming took 1 base from V and 4 from J; bases not matched to a gene: 1. This CDR3 spans 15 amino acids. Germline-derived CDR1 and CDR2 are MNHNS and SASEGT.

In its sample, this clonotype is medium-sized (0.01 to 0.1%). The V call is TRBV20-1, the J call TRBJ2-2; D unclear. Trimming took off 0 bases at V and 0 bases at J, with 14 bases between the two ends. This CDR3 contains 17 residues. Germline V gene lookup returns CDR1 DFQATT and CDR2 SNEGSKA (reference sequence). CDR3: CSARDHRHSTNTGELFF. DNA for the CDR3: TGCAGTGCTAGAGATCACAGACACTCCACGAACACCGGGGAGCTGTTTTTT.

A few counts support this clonotype. The J gene is TRBJ1-4, the V gene TRBV28, with D maybe TRBD1 (5 bases). Per germline, CDR1 MDHEN and CDR2 SYDVKM. V was cut by 3 bases and J by 2 bases, with 10 bases left in between. This CDR3 region has 15 residues. The CDR3 nucleotides read TGTGCCAGCAGTTTCTCAGGGTCCACTAATGAAAAACTGTTTTTT. It codes for CASSFSGSTNEKLFF.

The table lists this clonotype with many counts. The genes are TRBV30 and TRBJ1-1; D may be TRBD1 (6 bases). Germline CDR1 is GTSNPN and CDR2 is SVGIG (reference sequence). The CDR3 totals 13 residues. V was cut by 3 bases and J by 1 base, with 9 bases left in between. DNA of the CDR3: TGTGCCTGGAGAGGACAGACGAACACTGAAGCTTTCTTT. Translated: CAWRGQTNTEAFF.

At least ten counts were recorded for this clonotype. V gene TRBV5-1 combines with J gene TRBJ1-6, with 7 bases matching TRBD1. V lost 0 bases to trimming and J lost 8 bases; unmatched junction nucleotides: 8. Germline CDR1 reads SGHRS; CDR2 reads YFSETQ. The CDR3 sequence is 16 residues long. Here the CDR3 DNA reads TGCGCCAGCAGCTTGGGGGACAGCGGCCACTATTCACCCCTCCACTTT. Its protein product is CASSLGDSGHYSPLHF.

This clonotype was recorded many times. This chain links TRBV7-9 with TRBJ2-1, with D unresolved. V was trimmed by 4 bases and J by 5 bases, leaving 12 bases between them. This CDR3 is 14 amino acids long. Germline CDR1 and CDR2: SEHNR and FQNEAQ (reference sequence). The CDR3 here is CASSSLDGNNEQFF. The CDR3, as DNA: TGTGCCAGCAGCTCTCTGGACGGAAACAATGAGCAGTTCTTC.

The rearrangement joins TRBV6-2 or TRBV6-3 to TRBJ1-1, with D possibly matching TRBD1 (6 bases). Trimming took off 6 bases at V and 2 bases at J, with 10 bases between the two ends. Germline values: CDR1 MNHEY, CDR2 SVGEGT. The CDR3 loop spans 13 amino acids. The CDR3 reads CASSPRGNTEAFF. CDR3 nucleotides: TGTGCCAGCAGCCCCAGGGGAAACACTGAAGCTTTCTTT.

V is TRBV15 and J is TRBJ2-5; 7 positions agree with TRBD1. Trimming took 1 base from V and 1 from J; bases not matched to a gene: 0. CDR3 length: 14 amino acids. The V gene's germline CDR1 is LNHNV and CDR2 YYDKDF (reference sequence). DNA of the CDR3: TGTGCCACCAGCAGAGGGGACAGCCAAGAGACCCAGTACTTC. It specifies CATSRGDSQETQYF.

Many counts were recorded for this clonotype. The CDR3 protein is CASSDPRGGTYEQYF. CDR3 DNA sequence: TGTGCCAGCAGTGACCCCAGGGGGGGTACCTACGAGCAGTACTTC. This rearrangement joins TRBV25-1 to TRBJ2-7, with D perhaps being TRBD1 or TRBD2 (7 bases each). The CDR3 is 15 amino acids. The germline gives CDR1 MGHDK, CDR2 SYGVNS. The V and J ends lost 3 bases and 2 bases respectively, with 14 bases between them.

The gene calls are TRBV7-8 and TRBJ2-3, with TRBD2 matching over 13 bases. The CDR3 spans 16 residues. Germline V CDR1 and CDR2: SGHVS, FQNEAQ. After removal of 5 bases from V and 3 bases from J, the junction contained 5 bases not matched to a gene. CDR3 protein: CASSVRTSGGTDTQYF. The CDR3 nucleotides read TGTGCCAGCAGCGTCCGGACTAGCGGGGGTACAGATACGCAGTATTTT.

This clonotype was observed many times. This rearrangement joins TRBV25-1 to TRBJ2-2, with 8 bases identical to TRBD1. The CDR3 is made up of 14 amino acids. Trimming removed 6 bases from V and 6 bases from J; junction bases left unmatched: 6. CDR1 is MGHDK, CDR2 SYGVNS, per germline. DNA of the CDR3: TGTGCCAGCAGGCCGCAGGGGGCCGCCGGGGAGCTGTTTTTT. As protein: CASRPQGAAGELFF.

In its sample, this clonotype was seen many times. The chain links TRBV28 to TRBJ1-2; 7 bases map to TRBD1. Germline V gives CDR1 MDHEN, CDR2 SYDVKM. V shed 5 bases and J 5 bases; nucleotides not matched to a gene: 2. This CDR3 region has 12 residues. The CDR3 loop is CASSEQGYGYTF. The CDR3 nucleotides read TGTGCCAGCAGTGAACAGGGGTATGGCTACACCTTC.

This clonotype showed up many times. V is TRBV2 and J is TRBJ1-1; D not certain. CDR3 size: 12 residues. The V end lost 4 bases, the J end lost 4 bases, and 7 bases lay between the germline ends. Per the germline V gene, CDR1 is SNHLY and CDR2 is FYNNEI. As DNA, the CDR3 is TGTGCCAGCAGTGTTATCTCCACTGAAGCTTTCTTT. This translates into CASSVISTEAFF.